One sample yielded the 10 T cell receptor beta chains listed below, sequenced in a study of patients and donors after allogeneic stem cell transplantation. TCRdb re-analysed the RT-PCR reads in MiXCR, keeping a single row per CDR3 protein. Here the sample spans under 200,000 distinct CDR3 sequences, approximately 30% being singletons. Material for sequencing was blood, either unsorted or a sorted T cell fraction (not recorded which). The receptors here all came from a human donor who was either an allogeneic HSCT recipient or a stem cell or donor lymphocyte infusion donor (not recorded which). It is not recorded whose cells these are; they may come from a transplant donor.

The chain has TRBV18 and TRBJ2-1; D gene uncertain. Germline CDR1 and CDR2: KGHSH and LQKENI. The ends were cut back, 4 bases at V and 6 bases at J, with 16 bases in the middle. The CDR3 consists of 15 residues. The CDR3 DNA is TGTGCCAGCTCACGAGACATCCTGGATGGCAATGAGCAGTTCTTC. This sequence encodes CASSRDILDGNEQFF.

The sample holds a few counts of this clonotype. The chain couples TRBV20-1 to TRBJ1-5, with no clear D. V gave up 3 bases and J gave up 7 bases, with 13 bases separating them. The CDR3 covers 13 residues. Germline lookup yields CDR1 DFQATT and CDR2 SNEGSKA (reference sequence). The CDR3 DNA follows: TGCAGTGCTAGGGTGACTCATTGGCAGCCCCAGCATTTT. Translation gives CSARVTHWQPQHF.

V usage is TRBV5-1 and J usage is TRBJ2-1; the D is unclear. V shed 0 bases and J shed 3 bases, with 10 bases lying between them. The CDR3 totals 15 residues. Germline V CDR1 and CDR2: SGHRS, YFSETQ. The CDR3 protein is CASSLAGFFYNEQFF. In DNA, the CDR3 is TGCGCCAGCAGCTTGGCCGGGTTCTTCTACAATGAGCAGTTCTTC.

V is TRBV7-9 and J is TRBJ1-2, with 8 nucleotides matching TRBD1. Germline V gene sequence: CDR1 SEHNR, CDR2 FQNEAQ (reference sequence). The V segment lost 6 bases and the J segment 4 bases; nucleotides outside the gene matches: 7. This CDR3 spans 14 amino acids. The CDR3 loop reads CASRSGTGVYGYTF. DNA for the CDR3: TGTGCCAGCAGGTCCGGGACAGGCGTCTATGGCTACACCTTC.

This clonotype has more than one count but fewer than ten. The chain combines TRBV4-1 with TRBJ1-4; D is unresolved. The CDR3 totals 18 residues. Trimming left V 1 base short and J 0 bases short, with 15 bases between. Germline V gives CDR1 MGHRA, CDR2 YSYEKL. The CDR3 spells CASSQGFGRSATNEKLFF. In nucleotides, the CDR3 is TGCGCCAGCAGCCAAGGGTTCGGGAGGAGCGCAACTAATGAAAAACTGTTTTTT.

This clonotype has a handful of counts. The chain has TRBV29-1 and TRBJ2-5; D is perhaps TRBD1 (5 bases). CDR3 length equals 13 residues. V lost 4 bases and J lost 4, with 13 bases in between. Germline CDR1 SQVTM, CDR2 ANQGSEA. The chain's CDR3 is CSVVRVAGETQYF. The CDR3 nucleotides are TGCAGCGTTGTCAGGGTGGCAGGAGAGACCCAGTACTTC.

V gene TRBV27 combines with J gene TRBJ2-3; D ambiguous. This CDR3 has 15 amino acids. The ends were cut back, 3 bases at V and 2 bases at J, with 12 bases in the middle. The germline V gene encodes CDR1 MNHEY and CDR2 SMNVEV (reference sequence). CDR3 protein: CASSFAPRLTDTQYF. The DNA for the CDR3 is TGTGCCAGCAGTTTCGCCCCGCGACTCACAGATACGCAGTATTTT.

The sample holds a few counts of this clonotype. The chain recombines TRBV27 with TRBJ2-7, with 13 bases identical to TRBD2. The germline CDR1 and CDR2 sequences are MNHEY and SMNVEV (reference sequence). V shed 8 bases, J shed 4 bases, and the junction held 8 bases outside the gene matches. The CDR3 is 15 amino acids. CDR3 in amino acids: CASQHGTSGKYEQYF. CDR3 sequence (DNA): TGTGCCAGCCAACACGGGACTAGCGGGAAGTACGAGCAGTACTTC.

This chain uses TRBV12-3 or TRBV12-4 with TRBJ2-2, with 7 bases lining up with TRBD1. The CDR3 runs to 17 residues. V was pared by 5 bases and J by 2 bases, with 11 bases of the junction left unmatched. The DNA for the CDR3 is TGTGCCAGCAGTCTATCCCGGACAGGACTTAACACCGGGGAGCTGTTTTTT. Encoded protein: CASSLSRTGLNTGELFF.

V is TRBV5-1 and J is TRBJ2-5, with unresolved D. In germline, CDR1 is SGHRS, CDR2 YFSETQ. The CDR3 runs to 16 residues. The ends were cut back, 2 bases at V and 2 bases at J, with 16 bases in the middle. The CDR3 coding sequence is TGCGCCAGCAGCTTTGGGCAGGCGCTCCTTCAAGAGACCCAGTACTTC. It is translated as CASSFGQALLQETQYF.